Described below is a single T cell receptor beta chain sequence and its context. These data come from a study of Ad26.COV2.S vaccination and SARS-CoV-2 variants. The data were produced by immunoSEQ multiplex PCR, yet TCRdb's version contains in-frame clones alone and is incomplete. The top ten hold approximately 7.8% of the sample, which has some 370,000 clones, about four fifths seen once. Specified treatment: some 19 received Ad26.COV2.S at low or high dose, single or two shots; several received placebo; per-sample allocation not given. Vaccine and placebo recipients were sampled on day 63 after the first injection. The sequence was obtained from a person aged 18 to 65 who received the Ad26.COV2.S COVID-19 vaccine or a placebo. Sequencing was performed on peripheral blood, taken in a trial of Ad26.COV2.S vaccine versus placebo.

The CDR3 protein is CASKGGGGTIYF. In DNA form, the CDR3 reads TGTGCCAGCAAGGGGGGAGGGGGCACCATATATTTT. The rearrangement uses TRBV7-9 and TRBJ1-3; TRBD1 is a possible D gene (6 bases). The ends were cut back, 7 bases at V and 9 bases at J, with 13 bases in the middle. This CDR3 spans 12 amino acids. Germline lookup yields CDR1 SEHNR and CDR2 FQNEAQ (reference sequence). The entire variable domain, with the rest obtained from reference TRBV7-9 and TRBJ1-3, is as follows: DTGVSQNPRHKITKRGQNVTFRCDPISEHNRLYWYRQTLGQGPEFLTYFQNEAQLEKSRLLSDRFSAERPKGSFSTLEIQRTEQGDSAMYLCASKGGGGTIYFGEGSWLTVV.